The T cell receptor (beta chain) under discussion was sequenced for a study of CD8 T cells in ankylosing spondylitis. Whole-study results and caveats: Seemingly characteristic of ankylosing spondylitis blood was a TCR beta motif consisting of under ten highly homologous variants. Earlier authors reported some of these motif variants in reactive arthritis synovial fluid and blood. A CD8+ phenotype characterized the disease-linked clones, which were relatively rare in peripheral blood.

In its sample, this clonotype was seen many times. Its antigen remains unknown. Germline assignment: CDR1 SQVTM and CDR2 ANQGSEA. This CDR3 comprises 11 residues. After removal of 6 bases from V and 7 bases from J, the junction contained 3 bases not matched to a gene. Quantitative 5'-RACE with molecular barcodes was used to make the TCR beta libraries. A single record per CDR3 protein comes from TCRdb applying MiXCR to the 5' RACE reads. Among around 890,000 distinct CDR3 sequences listed, 12% were seen once. The receptor was derived from a male donor with ankylosing spondylitis. This chain joins TRBV29-1 and TRBJ2-4; 7 nucleotides match TRBD1. The sequenced sample consisted of blood, either unsorted or a sorted T cell fraction (not recorded which). The CDR3 is CSVQGLNIQYF. CDR3 bases: TGCAGCGTACAGGGGTTGAACATTCAGTACTTC.